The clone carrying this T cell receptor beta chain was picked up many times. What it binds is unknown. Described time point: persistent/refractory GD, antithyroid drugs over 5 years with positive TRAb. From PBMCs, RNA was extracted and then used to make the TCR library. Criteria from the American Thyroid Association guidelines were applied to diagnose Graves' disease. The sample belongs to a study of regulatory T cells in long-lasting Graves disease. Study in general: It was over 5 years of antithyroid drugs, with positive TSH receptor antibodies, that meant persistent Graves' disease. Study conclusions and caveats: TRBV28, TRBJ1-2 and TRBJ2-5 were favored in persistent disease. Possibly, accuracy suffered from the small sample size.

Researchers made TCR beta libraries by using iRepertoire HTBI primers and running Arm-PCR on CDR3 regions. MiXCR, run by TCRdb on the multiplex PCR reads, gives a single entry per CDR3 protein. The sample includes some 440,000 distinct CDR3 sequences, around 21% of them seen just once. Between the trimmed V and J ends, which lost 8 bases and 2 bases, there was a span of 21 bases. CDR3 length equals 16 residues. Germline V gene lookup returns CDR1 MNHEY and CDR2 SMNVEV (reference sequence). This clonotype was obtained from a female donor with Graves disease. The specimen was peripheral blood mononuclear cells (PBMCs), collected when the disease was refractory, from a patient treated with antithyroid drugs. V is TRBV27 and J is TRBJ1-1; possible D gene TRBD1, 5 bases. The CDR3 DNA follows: TGTGCCAGCCGAGAGGCGGACACCCCTTACAACACTGAAGCTTTCTTT. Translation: CASREADTPYNTEAFF.